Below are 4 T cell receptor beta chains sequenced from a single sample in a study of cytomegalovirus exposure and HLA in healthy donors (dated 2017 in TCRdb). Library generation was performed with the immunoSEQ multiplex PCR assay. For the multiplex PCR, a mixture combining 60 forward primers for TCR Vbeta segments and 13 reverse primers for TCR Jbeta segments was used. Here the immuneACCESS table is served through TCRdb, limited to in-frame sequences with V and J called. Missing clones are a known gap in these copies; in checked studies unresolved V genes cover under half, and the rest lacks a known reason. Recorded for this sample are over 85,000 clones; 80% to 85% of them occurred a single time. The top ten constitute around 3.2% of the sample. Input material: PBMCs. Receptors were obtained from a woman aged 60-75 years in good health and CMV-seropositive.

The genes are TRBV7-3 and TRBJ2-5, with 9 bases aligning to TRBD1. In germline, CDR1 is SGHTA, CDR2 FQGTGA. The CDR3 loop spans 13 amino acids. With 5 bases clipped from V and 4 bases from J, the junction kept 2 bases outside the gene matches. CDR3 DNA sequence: TGTGCCAGCAGCCCGGGACAGGGAGAGACCCAGTACTTC. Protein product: CASSPGQGETQYF.

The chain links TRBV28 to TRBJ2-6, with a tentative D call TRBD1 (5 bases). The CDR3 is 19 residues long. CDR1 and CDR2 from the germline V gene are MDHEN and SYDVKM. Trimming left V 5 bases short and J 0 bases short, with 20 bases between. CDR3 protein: CASSLAGAGASSGANVLTF. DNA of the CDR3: TGTGCCAGCAGTCTCGCTGGGGCAGGCGCTAGCTCTGGGGCCAACGTCCTGACTTTC.

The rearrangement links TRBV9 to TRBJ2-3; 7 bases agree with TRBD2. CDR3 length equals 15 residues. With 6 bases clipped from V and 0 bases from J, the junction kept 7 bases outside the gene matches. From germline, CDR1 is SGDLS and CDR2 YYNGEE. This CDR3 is CASTERDISTDTQYF. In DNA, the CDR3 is TGTGCCAGCACCGAGCGGGATATTAGCACAGATACGCAGTATTTT.

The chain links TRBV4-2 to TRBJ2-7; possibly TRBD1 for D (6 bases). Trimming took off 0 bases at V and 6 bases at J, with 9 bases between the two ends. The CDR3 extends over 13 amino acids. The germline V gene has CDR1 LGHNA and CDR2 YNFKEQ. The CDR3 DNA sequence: TGTGCCAGCAGCCAAGACAACAGGGCCGAGCAGTACTTC. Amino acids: CASSQDNRAEQYF.